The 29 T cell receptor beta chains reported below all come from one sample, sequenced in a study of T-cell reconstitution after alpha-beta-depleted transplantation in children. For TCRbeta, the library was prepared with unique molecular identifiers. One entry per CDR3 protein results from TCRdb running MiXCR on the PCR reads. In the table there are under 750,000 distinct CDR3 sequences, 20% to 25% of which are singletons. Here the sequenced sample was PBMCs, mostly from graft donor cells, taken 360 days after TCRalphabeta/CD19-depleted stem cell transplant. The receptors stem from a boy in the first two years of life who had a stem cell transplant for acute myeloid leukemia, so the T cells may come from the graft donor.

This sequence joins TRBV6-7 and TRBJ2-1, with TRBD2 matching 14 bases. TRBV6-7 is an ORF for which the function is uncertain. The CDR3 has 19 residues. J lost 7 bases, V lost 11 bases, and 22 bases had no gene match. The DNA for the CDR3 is TGTGCCCTCAGTTACGGGGGGACTAGCGGGGGTCGCCTGCGAAATGAGCAGTTCTTC. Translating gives CALSYGGTSGGRLRNEQFF.

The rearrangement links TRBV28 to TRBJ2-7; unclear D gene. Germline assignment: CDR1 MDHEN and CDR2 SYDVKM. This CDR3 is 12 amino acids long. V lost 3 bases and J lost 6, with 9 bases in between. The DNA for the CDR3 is TGTGCCAGCAGTTTTTGGGGTAGCGAGCAGTACGTC. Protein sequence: CASSFWGSEQYV.

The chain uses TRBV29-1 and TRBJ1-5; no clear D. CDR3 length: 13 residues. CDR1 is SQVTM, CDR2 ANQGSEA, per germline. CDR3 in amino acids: CSVLTSPNQPQHF. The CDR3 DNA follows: TGCAGTGTTTTGACATCACCTAATCAGCCCCAGCATTTT.

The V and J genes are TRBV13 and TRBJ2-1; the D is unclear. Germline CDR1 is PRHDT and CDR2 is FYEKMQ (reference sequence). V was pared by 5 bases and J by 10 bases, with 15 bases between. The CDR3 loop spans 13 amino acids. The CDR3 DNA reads TGTGCCAGCAGCCCAAAGGCGGAAGTCGAGCAGTTCTTC. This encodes CASSPKAEVEQFF.

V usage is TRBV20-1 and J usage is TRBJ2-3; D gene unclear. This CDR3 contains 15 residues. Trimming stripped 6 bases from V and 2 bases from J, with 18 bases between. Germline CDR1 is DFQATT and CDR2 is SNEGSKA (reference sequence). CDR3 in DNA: TGCAGTGCGGTTCGGCTAGGCGGCTACACAGATACGCAGTATTTT. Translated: CSAVRLGGYTDTQYF.

The CDR3 spells CSARAHAEGYTF. The CDR3 DNA follows: TGCAGTGCTAGAGCCCACGCCGAAGGCTACACCTTC. V is TRBV20-1 and J is TRBJ1-2; D remains ambiguous. Trimming took 1 base from V and 8 from J, leaving 11 bases between them. Germline V gene data show CDR1 as DFQATT and CDR2 as SNEGSKA (reference sequence). This CDR3 has 12 amino acids.

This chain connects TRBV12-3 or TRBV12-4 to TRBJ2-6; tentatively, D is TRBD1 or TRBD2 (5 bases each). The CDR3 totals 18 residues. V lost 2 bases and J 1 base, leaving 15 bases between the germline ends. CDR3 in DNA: TGTGCCAGCAGTTTAATGGGGCAGAGGGGTTCTGGGGCCAACGTCCTGACTTTC. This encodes CASSLMGQRGSGANVLTF.

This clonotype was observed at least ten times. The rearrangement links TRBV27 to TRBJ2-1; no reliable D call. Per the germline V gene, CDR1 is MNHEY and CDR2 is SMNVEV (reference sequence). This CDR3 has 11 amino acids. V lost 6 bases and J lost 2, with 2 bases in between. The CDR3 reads CASSTYNEQFF. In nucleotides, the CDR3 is TGTGCCAGCAGCACCTACAATGAGCAGTTCTTC.

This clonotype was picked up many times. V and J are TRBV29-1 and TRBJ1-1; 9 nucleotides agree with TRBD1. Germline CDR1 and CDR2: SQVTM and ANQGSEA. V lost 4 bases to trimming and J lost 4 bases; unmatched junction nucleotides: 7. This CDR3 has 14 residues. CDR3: CSVALTGGGTEAFF. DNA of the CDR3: TGCAGCGTTGCCTTAACAGGGGGCGGCACTGAAGCTTTCTTT.

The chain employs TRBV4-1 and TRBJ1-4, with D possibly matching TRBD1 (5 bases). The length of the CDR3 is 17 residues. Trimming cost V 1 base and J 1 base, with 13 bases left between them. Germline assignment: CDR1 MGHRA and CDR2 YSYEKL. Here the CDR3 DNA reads TGCGCCAGCAGCCAAGTCGGCAGGGAGAAAACTAATGAAAAACTGTTTTTT. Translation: CASSQVGREKTNEKLFF.

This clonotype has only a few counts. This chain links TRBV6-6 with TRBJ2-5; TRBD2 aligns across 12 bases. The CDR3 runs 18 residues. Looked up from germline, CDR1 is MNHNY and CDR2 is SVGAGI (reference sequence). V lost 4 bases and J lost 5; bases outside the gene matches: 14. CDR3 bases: TGTGCCAGCAGTTGCTCGGGGTCGGCTAGCGGGGGGGCGGAGACCCAGTACTTC. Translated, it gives CASSCSGSASGGAETQYF.

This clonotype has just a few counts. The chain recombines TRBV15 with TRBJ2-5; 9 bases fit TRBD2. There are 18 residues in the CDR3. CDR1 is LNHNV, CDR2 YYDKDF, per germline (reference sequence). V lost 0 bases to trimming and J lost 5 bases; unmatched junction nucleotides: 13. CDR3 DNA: TGTGCCACCAGCAGAGAATGGACTCCTAGCGGGATGGGGGAGACCCAGTACTTC. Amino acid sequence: CATSREWTPSGMGETQYF.

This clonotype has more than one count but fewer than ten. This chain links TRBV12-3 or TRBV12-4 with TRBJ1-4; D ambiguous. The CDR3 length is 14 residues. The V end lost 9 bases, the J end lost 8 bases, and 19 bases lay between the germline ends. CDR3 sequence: CASRNRGLPEKLFF. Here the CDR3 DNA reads TGTGCCAGTCGAAACAGAGGCCTTCCAGAAAAACTGTTTTTT.

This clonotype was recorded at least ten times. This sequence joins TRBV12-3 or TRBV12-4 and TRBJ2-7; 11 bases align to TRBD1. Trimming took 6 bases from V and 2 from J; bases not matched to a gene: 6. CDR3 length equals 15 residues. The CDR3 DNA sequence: TGTGCCAGCAGCTGGGGGACAGGGGGGGCCTACGAGCAGTACTTC. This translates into CASSWGTGGAYEQYF.

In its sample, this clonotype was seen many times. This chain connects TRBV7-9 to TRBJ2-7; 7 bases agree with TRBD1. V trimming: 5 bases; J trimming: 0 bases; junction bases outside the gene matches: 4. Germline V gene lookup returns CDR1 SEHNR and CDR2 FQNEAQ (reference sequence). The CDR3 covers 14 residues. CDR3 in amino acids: CASSRDSSSYEQYF. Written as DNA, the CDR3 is TGTGCCAGCAGCAGGGACAGTAGCTCCTACGAGCAGTACTTC.

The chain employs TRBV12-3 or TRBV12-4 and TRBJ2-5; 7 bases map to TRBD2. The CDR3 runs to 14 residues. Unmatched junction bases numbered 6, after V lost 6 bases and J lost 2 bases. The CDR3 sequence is CASSAGGTQETQYF. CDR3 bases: TGTGCCAGCAGCGCCGGGGGGACGCAAGAGACCCAGTACTTC.

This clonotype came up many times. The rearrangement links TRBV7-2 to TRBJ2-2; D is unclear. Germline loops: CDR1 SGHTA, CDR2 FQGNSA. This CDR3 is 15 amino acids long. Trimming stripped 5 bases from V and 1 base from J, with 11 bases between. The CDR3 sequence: CASSPREVNTGELFF. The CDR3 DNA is TGTGCCAGCAGCCCCAGAGAGGTGAACACCGGGGAGCTGTTTTTT.

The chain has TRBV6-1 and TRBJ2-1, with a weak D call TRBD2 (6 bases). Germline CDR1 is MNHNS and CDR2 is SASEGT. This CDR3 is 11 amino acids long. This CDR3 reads CSGGTLLEQFF. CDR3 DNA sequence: TGTTCGGGTGGGACTCTCCTTGAGCAGTTCTTC.

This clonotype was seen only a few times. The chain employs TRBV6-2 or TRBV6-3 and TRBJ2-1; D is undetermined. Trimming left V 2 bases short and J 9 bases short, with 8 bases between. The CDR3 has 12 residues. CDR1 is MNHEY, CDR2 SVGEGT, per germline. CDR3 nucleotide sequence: TGTGCCAGCAGTTACGATAGGATTGAGCAGTTCTTC. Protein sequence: CASSYDRIEQFF.

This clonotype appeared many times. The CDR3 here is CASTASTPAYEQYF. DNA of the CDR3: TGTGCCAGCACCGCCAGCACACCAGCCTACGAGCAGTACTTC. V is TRBV27 and J is TRBJ2-7; D unclear. Germline CDR1 reads MNHEY; CDR2 reads SMNVEV (reference sequence). The ends were cut back, 7 bases at V and 2 bases at J, with 15 bases in the middle. The CDR3 length is 14 residues.

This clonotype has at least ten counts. CDR3 coding DNA: TGCAGTGCTAGAGAAATCCTCTCAAGGGGCAGGGAGCAGTTCTTC. Translating gives CSAREILSRGREQFF. The J gene is TRBJ2-1, the V gene TRBV20-1; TRBD1 might be the D (5 bases). This CDR3 comprises 15 residues. The germline V gene encodes CDR1 DFQATT and CDR2 SNEGSKA (reference sequence). Trimming stripped 0 bases from V and 10 bases from J, with 19 bases between.

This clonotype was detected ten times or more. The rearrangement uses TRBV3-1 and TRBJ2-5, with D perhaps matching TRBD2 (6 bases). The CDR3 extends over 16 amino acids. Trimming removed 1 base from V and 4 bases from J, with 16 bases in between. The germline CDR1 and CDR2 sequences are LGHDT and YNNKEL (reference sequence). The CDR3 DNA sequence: TGTGCCAGCAGCCAAGTGGGTAACGGGGGACTAGAGACCCAGTACTTC. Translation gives CASSQVGNGGLETQYF.

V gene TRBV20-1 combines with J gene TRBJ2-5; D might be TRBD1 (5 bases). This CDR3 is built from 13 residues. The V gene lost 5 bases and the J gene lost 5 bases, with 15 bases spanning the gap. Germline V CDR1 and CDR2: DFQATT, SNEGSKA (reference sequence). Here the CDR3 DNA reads TGCAGTGCTGCCTTAGGGGTCTTGGAGACCCAGTACTTC. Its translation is CSAALGVLETQYF.

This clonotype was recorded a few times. DNA for the CDR3: TGCGCCAGCAGCCCTGGACTAGCGGGGTTATCCTACAATGAGCAGTTCTTC. Its translation is CASSPGLAGLSYNEQFF. This chain connects TRBV4-3 to TRBJ2-1; TRBD2 matches 12 bases. This CDR3 has 17 amino acids. Germline V gene data show CDR1 as LGHNA and CDR2 as YSLEER. J was trimmed by 1 base and V by 4 bases; bases with no gene match: 5.

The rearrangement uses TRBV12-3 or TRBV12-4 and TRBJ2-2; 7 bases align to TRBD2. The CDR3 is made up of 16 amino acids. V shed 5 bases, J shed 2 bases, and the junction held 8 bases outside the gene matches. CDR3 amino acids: CASSRPAGPNTGELFF. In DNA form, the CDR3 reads TGTGCCAGCAGTCGCCCAGCGGGACCAAACACCGGGGAGCTGTTTTTT.

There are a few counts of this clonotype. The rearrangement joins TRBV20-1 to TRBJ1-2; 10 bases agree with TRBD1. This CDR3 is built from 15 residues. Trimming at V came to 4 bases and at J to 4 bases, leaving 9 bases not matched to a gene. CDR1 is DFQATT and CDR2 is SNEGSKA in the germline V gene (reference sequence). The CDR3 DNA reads TGCAGTGCTACCACCAGCGACAGGGGGCTCTATGGCTACACCTTC. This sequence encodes CSATTSDRGLYGYTF.

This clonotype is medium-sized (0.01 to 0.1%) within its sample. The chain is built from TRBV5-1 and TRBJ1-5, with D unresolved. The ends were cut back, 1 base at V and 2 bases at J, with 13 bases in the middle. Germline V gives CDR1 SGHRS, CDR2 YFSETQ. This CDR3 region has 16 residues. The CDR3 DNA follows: TGCGCCAGCAGCTTGAGTGGGGAATCGGGCAATCAGCCCCAGCATTTT. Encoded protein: CASSLSGESGNQPQHF.

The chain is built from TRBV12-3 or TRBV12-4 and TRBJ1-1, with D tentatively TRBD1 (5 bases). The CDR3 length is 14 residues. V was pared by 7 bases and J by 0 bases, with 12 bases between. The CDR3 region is CASNLGPVNTEAFF. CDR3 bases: TGTGCCAGCAACCTGGGACCGGTGAACACTGAAGCTTTCTTT.

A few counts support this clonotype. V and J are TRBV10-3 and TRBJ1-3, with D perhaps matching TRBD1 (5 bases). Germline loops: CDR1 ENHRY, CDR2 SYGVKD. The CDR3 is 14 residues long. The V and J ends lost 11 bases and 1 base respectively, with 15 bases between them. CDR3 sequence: CAVQNQGSGNTIYF. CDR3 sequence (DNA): TGTGCCGTACAAAACCAGGGTTCTGGAAACACCATATATTTT.